Following are 28 T cell receptor beta chains from one sample sequenced in a study of T cells in Graves' hyperthyroidism and ophthalmopathy. TCR beta CDR3 regions were amplified from RNA transcripts. When the TCR CDR3 underwent first-round RT-PCR, the HTBI primer set was used. Each CDR3 protein gets one entry after TCRdb re-called the multiplex PCR reads with MiXCR. Of some 500,000 distinct CDR3 sequences in the sample, roughly an eighth are singletons; the top ten hold over 15%. Sequencing was performed on blood. Receptors were obtained from a woman in her late teens or twenties with Graves' hyperthyroidism.

This clonotype was picked up many times. The genes are TRBV28 and TRBJ1-2; 8 bases fit TRBD1. The V gene's germline CDR1 is MDHEN and CDR2 SYDVKM. The junction had 10 bases not matched to a gene; V was cut back by 5 bases and J by 5 bases. The CDR3 is 15 amino acids. The CDR3 is CASSPPGQAGYGYTF. CDR3 nucleotide sequence: TGTGCCAGCAGTCCTCCGGGACAGGCGGGGTATGGCTACACCTTC.

Ten or more counts support this clonotype. V is TRBV12-3 or TRBV12-4 and J is TRBJ1-2; 7 bases agree with TRBD1. This CDR3 has 13 amino acids. With 7 bases clipped from V and 2 bases from J, the junction kept 4 bases outside the gene matches. CDR3 loop: CASTTGQNYGYTF. CDR3 nucleotides: TGTGCCAGCACCACGGGACAGAACTATGGCTACACCTTC.

This clonotype was detected a few times. The chain carries TRBV6-1 and TRBJ1-2, with unresolved D. V was clipped by 0 bases and J by 2 bases, with 16 bases between them. Germline assignment: CDR1 MNHNS and CDR2 SASEGT. CDR3 length: 17 residues. The CDR3 reads CASSEARSVNSNYGYTF. The CDR3 DNA is TGTGCCAGCAGTGAAGCAAGGTCCGTTAACAGCAACTATGGCTACACCTTC.

This clonotype was counted many times. The rearrangement uses TRBV19 and TRBJ2-3; 9 bases align to TRBD2. The CDR3 totals 15 residues. Germline CDR1 LNHDA, CDR2 SQIVND (reference sequence). V was clipped by 7 bases and J by 5 bases; unmatched bases: 10. Written as DNA, the CDR3 is TGTGCCAGTACTAGGGCGGGACTAGCCTTAGATACGCAGTATTTT. This encodes CASTRAGLALDTQYF.

The table lists this clonotype with many counts. This chain connects TRBV2 to TRBJ1-2; D ambiguous. Deletions cut 2 bases from V and 1 base from J, with 8 bases between. Germline CDR1 is SNHLY and CDR2 is FYNNEI. The CDR3 is made up of 14 amino acids. The CDR3 reads CASSENTLNYGYTF. The CDR3 coding sequence is TGTGCCAGCAGTGAAAATACTCTTAACTATGGCTACACCTTC. Drawing the rest from reference TRBV2 and TRBJ1-2, the complete variable domain is EPEVTQTPSHQVTQMGQEVILRCVPISNHLYFYWYRQILGQKVEFLVSFYNNEISEKSEIFDDQFSVERPDGSNFTLKIRSTKLEDSAMYFCASSENTLNYGYTFGSGTRLTVV.

This clonotype was recorded at least ten times. V usage is TRBV11-2 and J usage is TRBJ1-5, with D unclear. V shed 0 bases and J shed 5 bases, with 11 bases lying between them. The CDR3 covers 15 residues. Germline-derived CDR1 and CDR2 are SGHAT and FQNNGV. This chain's CDR3 is CASSLELRHDQPQHF. CDR3 DNA: TGTGCCAGCAGCTTAGAGCTCCGGCATGATCAGCCCCAGCATTTT.

This clonotype occurred many times. The chain carries TRBV2 and TRBJ1-2; a weak D match, TRBD1 (6 bases). Germline assignment: CDR1 SNHLY and CDR2 FYNNEI. Trimming pared 6 bases from V and 2 bases from J, leaving 10 bases between. The CDR3 totals 13 residues. The CDR3 protein is CASRRGVNYGYTF. In nucleotides, the CDR3 is TGTGCCAGCAGGAGGGGGGTAAACTATGGCTACACCTTC.

This clonotype came up many times. The chain is built from TRBV7-3 and TRBJ2-2; no definite D call. Trimming pared 5 bases from V and 4 bases from J, leaving 8 bases between. The CDR3 has 13 amino acids. The V gene's germline CDR1 is SGHTA and CDR2 FQGTGA. CDR3 in DNA: TGTGCCAGCAGCCTCTTTGCCACCGGGGAGCTGTTTTTT. This translates into CASSLFATGELFF. Combining the CDR3 with reference TRBV7-3 and TRBJ2-2 gives the whole variable domain GAGVSQTPSNKVTEKGKYVELRCDPISGHTALYWYRQSLGQGPEFLIYFQGTGAADDSGLPNDRFFAVRPEGSVSTLKIQRTERGDSAVYLCASSLFATGELFFGEGSRLTVL.

This clonotype has just a few counts. The chain employs TRBV7-2 and TRBJ2-1; 8 nucleotides line up with TRBD1. Looked up from germline, CDR1 is SGHTA and CDR2 is FQGNSA. CDR3 length: 14 amino acids. V lost 1 base and J lost 6; bases outside the gene matches: 2. The CDR3 sequence: CASSLEQGGNEQFF. In nucleotides, the CDR3 is TGTGCCAGCAGCTTAGAACAGGGGGGCAATGAGCAGTTCTTC.

This clonotype was seen ten or more times. The chain is built from TRBV19 and TRBJ2-1; the D gene could be TRBD1 or TRBD2 (5 bases each). Germline loops: CDR1 LNHDA, CDR2 SQIVND (reference sequence). CDR3 size: 18 residues. The germline V and J ends were trimmed by 6 bases and 0 bases, with 21 bases remaining between them. CDR3 protein: CASRTRGGGDHSYNEQFF. The CDR3 DNA reads as TGTGCCAGTAGGACCCGAGGAGGTGGGGACCACTCCTACAATGAGCAGTTCTTC. Based on the CDR3 plus reference TRBV19 and TRBJ2-1, the full variable domain is DGGITQSPKYLFRKEGQNVTLSCEQNLNHDAMYWYRQDPGQGLRLIYYSQIVNDFQKGDIAEGYSVSREKKESFPLTVTSAQKNPTAFYLCASRTRGGGDHSYNEQFFGPGTRLTVL.

The chain carries TRBV30 and TRBJ2-5, with D perhaps assigned TRBD1 or TRBD2 (5 bases each). The V and J ends lost 5 bases and 7 bases respectively, with 17 bases between them. The length of the CDR3 is 13 residues. CDR1 GTSNPN and CDR2 SVGIG come from the germline V gene (reference sequence). CDR3 residues: CAWWDPTDPTQYF. The CDR3 coding sequence is TGTGCCTGGTGGGACCCCACAGATCCGACCCAGTACTTC.

The rearrangement joins TRBV4-1 to TRBJ1-4, with a weak D call TRBD1 (6 bases). V gave up 1 base and J gave up 3 bases, with 18 bases separating them. Looked up from germline, CDR1 is MGHRA and CDR2 is YSYEKL. CDR3 size: 18 residues. The CDR3 reads CASSQGQVTRPSNEKLFF. As DNA, the CDR3 is TGCGCCAGCAGCCAAGGACAGGTGACACGACCTTCTAATGAAAAACTGTTTTTT.

On this clonotype: This sequence may be a read error, since a much larger clone differs from it by one base. The chain carries TRBV14 and TRBJ2-7, with D maybe TRBD2 (5 bases). From germline, CDR1 is SGHDN and CDR2 FVKESK. The CDR3 spans 16 residues. The CDR3, as DNA: TGTGCCAGCAGCCAAGATGCGTCTCGAGACTACTACGAGCAGCACTTC. Protein: CASSQDASRDYYEQHF.

This clonotype appeared many times. The chain uses TRBV10-3 and TRBJ2-1; the match to TRBD2 covers 8 bases. CDR1 and CDR2 from the germline V gene are ENHRY and SYGVKD. The CDR3 spans 15 residues. The ends lost 4 bases at V and 7 bases at J; junction bases unmatched: 9. CDR3 sequence reads: CAISGSDQRGNEQFF. In nucleotides, the CDR3 is TGTGCCATCAGTGGGTCGGATCAGCGGGGGAATGAGCAGTTCTTC.

This clonotype has ten or more counts. This chain links TRBV11-2 with TRBJ2-3; 7 bases align to TRBD2. Germline trimming cut 3 bases from V and 7 bases from J; bases unmatched to any gene: 13. The CDR3 runs to 16 residues. The germline gives CDR1 SGHAT, CDR2 FQNNGV. In nucleotides, the CDR3 is TGTGCCAGCAGCTTTAGGCGGGAGCTAACCGTGCATACGCAGTATTTT. Residues: CASSFRRELTVHTQYF.

This clonotype was seen at least ten times. This chain connects TRBV12-3 or TRBV12-4 to TRBJ1-1, with D uncertain. The CDR3 loop spans 13 amino acids. The germline V and J ends were trimmed by 0 bases and 1 base, with 3 bases remaining between them. CDR3 residues: CASSLAENTEAFF. CDR3 DNA: TGTGCCAGCAGTTTAGCCGAGAACACTGAAGCTTTCTTT.

This clonotype has a count of ten or more. This chain uses TRBV11-3 with TRBJ1-6; D perhaps matches TRBD1 (6 bases). Germline CDR1 SGHNT, CDR2 YENEEA. The V gene lost 6 bases and the J gene lost 6 bases, with 21 bases spanning the gap. The CDR3 spans 17 residues. The CDR3 region has the DNA TGTGCCAGCAGAGCTCACCGGGACAACCCGTCTAATTCACCCCTCCACTTT. Translating gives CASRAHRDNPSNSPLHF.

The chain links TRBV6-1 to TRBJ2-7, with TRBD1 matching 10 bases. V lost 6 bases to trimming and J lost 5 bases; unmatched junction nucleotides: 4. CDR1 MNHNS and CDR2 SASEGT come from the germline V gene. The CDR3 extends over 13 amino acids. The CDR3 spells CASRWDRGNEQYV. The CDR3 region has the DNA TGTGCCAGCAGATGGGACAGGGGTAACGAGCAGTACGTC.

Ten or more counts support this clonotype. The chain carries TRBV30 and TRBJ1-2; unclear D gene. The CDR3 consists of 14 residues. V lost 1 base and J lost 5, with 14 bases in between. Germline CDR1 and CDR2: GTSNPN and SVGIG (reference sequence). The CDR3 sequence: CAWSDSLWGYGYTF. CDR3 in DNA: TGTGCCTGGAGTGACTCTCTTTGGGGATATGGCTACACCTTC.

Regarding this clonotype: This likely comes from a read error, as the CDR3 has no conserved phenylalanine or tryptophan at its end. The chain employs TRBV5-1 and TRBJ2-4; D uncertain. Trimming left V 0 bases short and J 2 bases short, with 15 bases between. This CDR3 region has 17 residues. The germline CDR1 and CDR2 sequences are SGHRS and YFSETQ. This CDR3 is CASSLDGRSTSKNIQYL. DNA of the CDR3: TGCGCCAGCAGCTTGGACGGGCGGTCGACGTCCAAAAACATTCAGTACTTA.

This sequence joins TRBV19 and TRBJ1-5; D is uncertain. Trimming shortened V by 9 bases and J by 0 bases, and 12 bases separated the two germline ends. Germline V gene sequence: CDR1 LNHDA, CDR2 SQIVND (reference sequence). The CDR3 is made up of 14 amino acids. CDR3 in DNA: TGTGCCAGCGCGGACGGGGTTAGCAATCAGCCCCAGCATTTT. Protein: CASADGVSNQPQHF.

This clonotype has ten or more counts. The chain has TRBV12-3 or TRBV12-4 and TRBJ1-1; D perhaps matches TRBD1 (6 bases). This CDR3 has 14 residues. The V end was cut by 7 bases, the J end by 2 bases, with 14 bases between. CDR3 residues: CASTFGQSNTEAFF. The CDR3 region has the DNA TGTGCCAGCACCTTCGGACAGTCAAACACTGAAGCTTTCTTT.

There are many counts of this clonotype. This sequence joins TRBV2 and TRBJ1-4, with D possibly matching TRBD1 (6 bases). V was shortened by 6 bases and J by 7 bases, with 15 bases between the two germline ends. This CDR3 region has 14 residues. Germline V lookup: CDR1 SNHLY, CDR2 FYNNEI. The CDR3 nucleotides are TGTGCCAGCAGAACCACAGGGCGGGGTGAAAAACTGTTTTTT. It specifies CASRTTGRGEKLFF.

The table lists this clonotype with many counts. This chain joins TRBV5-1 and TRBJ2-5; tentative D call: TRBD1 (6 bases). The CDR3 spans 14 residues. Trimming removed 3 bases at V and 1 base at J, with 10 bases between. From germline, CDR1 is SGHRS and CDR2 YFSETQ. CDR3 in amino acids: CASSSQGTQETQYF. The DNA of the CDR3 is TGCGCCAGCAGCTCCCAGGGGACCCAAGAGACCCAGTACTTC. Complete variable domain (other parts from reference TRBV5-1 and TRBJ2-5): KAGVTQTPRYLIKTRGQQVTLSCSPISGHRSVSWYQQTPGQGLQFLFEYFSETQRNKGNFPGRFSGRQFSNSRSEMNVSTLELGDSALYLCASSSQGTQETQYFGPGTRLLVL.

The table lists this clonotype with many counts. The rearrangement links TRBV6-1 to TRBJ1-2; D not certain. This CDR3 has 13 residues. Trimming took off 5 bases at V and 2 bases at J, with 9 bases between the two ends. Germline assignment: CDR1 MNHNS and CDR2 SASEGT. CDR3 sequence reads: CASSIERNYGYTF. As DNA, the CDR3 is TGTGCCAGCAGTATCGAGCGGAACTATGGCTACACCTTC.

The chain couples TRBV3-1 to TRBJ2-3, with 7 bases matching TRBD2. Germline assignment: CDR1 LGHDT and CDR2 YNNKEL (reference sequence). The CDR3 length is 15 residues. V was pared by 5 bases and J by 1 base, with 6 bases of the junction left unmatched. CDR3 DNA sequence: TGTGCCAGCAGCGCCGGGGAGGGCGGCACAGATACGCAGTATTTT. Translating it yields CASSAGEGGTDTQYF.

To note about this clonotype: The junction shows a germline mismatch at one end, possibly a read error. The chain combines TRBV19 with TRBJ1-1; 7 nucleotides agree with TRBD1. Germline V gene data show CDR1 as LNHDA and CDR2 as SQIVND (reference sequence). The CDR3 runs to 14 residues. In DNA, the CDR3 is TGTGTCAGTAGTCTCTACAGGGGAAGCACTGAAGCTTTCTTT. Protein: CVSSLYRGSTEAFF.

This clonotype was seen at least ten times. V and J are TRBV3-1 and TRBJ2-5; D may be TRBD2 (5 bases). This CDR3 is built from 14 residues. Germline values: CDR1 LGHDT, CDR2 YNNKEL (reference sequence). V lost 1 base to trimming and J lost 5 bases, with 11 bases between them. Here the CDR3 reads CASSQGTFLETQYF. CDR3 DNA: TGTGCCAGCAGCCAAGGGACTTTCTTGGAGACCCAGTACTTC.